The 11 T cell receptor beta chains below were found in one sample sequenced in a study of cytomegalovirus exposure and HLA in healthy donors. Both 60 Vbeta primers and 13 Jbeta primers went into the PCR. Clones were read by immunoSEQ multiplex PCR, and TCRdb kept only the in-frame ones, dropping some. The sample holds around 100,000 clones, around three quarters seen once. Sequencing was carried out using PBMCs. The receptors stem from a woman between 45 and 65 years old in good health and CMV-seropositive.

In this sample, this clone turned up a few times. The J gene is TRBJ1-5, the V gene TRBV6-5; no reliable D call. Germline CDR1 reads MNHEY; CDR2 reads SVGAGI. The V end was cut by 6 bases, the J end by 6 bases, with 12 bases between. The CDR3 runs to 13 residues. The CDR3 spells CASSRHIGQPQHF. The CDR3 bases are TGTGCCAGCAGCCGACATATCGGTCAGCCCCAGCATTTT.

This rearrangement joins TRBV30 to TRBJ1-1; no definite D call. This CDR3 has 13 residues. Germline V gives CDR1 GTSNPN, CDR2 SVGIG (reference sequence). Trimming took off 2 bases at V and 2 bases at J, with 9 bases between the two ends. CDR3 sequence (DNA): TGTGCCTGGAGTCTGTCCGTTAACACTGAAGCTTTCTTT. It yields the protein CAWSLSVNTEAFF.

The gene calls are TRBV28 and TRBJ2-7; 9 bases are shared with TRBD1. The CDR3 runs 14 residues. Germline V gene data show CDR1 as MDHEN and CDR2 as SYDVKM. Trimming at V came to 5 bases and at J to 5 bases, leaving 7 bases not matched to a gene. In DNA, the CDR3 is TGTGCCAGCAGTAGCCCGGGACAGGGTAACGAGCAGTACTTC. It encodes CASSSPGQGNEQYF.

The chain links TRBV27 to TRBJ2-1; the match to TRBD2 covers 12 bases. V lost 5 bases, J lost 8 bases, and 13 bases stayed unmatched. The CDR3 runs 17 residues. The germline CDR1 and CDR2 sequences are MNHEY and SMNVEV (reference sequence). The CDR3 loop reads CASSPRPRLAGDHEQFF. CDR3 in DNA: TGTGCCAGCAGTCCCCGCCCCCGACTAGCGGGAGACCATGAGCAGTTCTTC.

This clone was detected only a few times. The rearrangement joins TRBV7-9 to TRBJ2-1, with D perhaps TRBD2 (5 bases). V was shortened by 5 bases and J by 5 bases, with 25 bases between the two germline ends. CDR1 SEHNR and CDR2 FQNEAQ come from the germline V gene (reference sequence). The CDR3 is 18 residues long. The CDR3 loop is CASSLPPRLAGAHNEQFF. CDR3 in DNA: TGTGCCAGCAGCCTACCCCCTCGCTTGGCGGGTGCCCACAATGAGCAGTTCTTC.

This clone has at least ten counts. The chain uses TRBV6-1 and TRBJ1-3, with D unresolved. CDR3 length equals 11 residues. Trimming left V 2 bases short and J 11 bases short, with 7 bases between. Germline lookup yields CDR1 MNHNS and CDR2 SASEGT. The CDR3 here is CASSEIVAIYF. For the CDR3, the DNA is TGTGCCAGCAGTGAAATAGTCGCCATATATTTT.

This sequence joins TRBV11-2 and TRBJ1-1; TRBD1 might be the D (6 bases). The V gene's germline CDR1 is SGHAT and CDR2 FQNNGV. With 5 bases removed from V and 6 bases from J, the gap between germline ends came to 19 bases. CDR3 length: 15 amino acids. CDR3 nucleotide sequence: TGTGCCAGCAGCCGTGGGGGGGACAATAACCCTGAAGCTTTCTTT. Its protein product is CASSRGGDNNPEAFF.

The chain's CDR3 is CASSELGRDYGYTF. Here the CDR3 DNA reads TGTGCCAGCAGTGAACTGGGGAGGGACTATGGCTACACCTTC. The J gene is TRBJ1-2, the V gene TRBV2; D gene uncertain. Germline V gene lookup returns CDR1 SNHLY and CDR2 FYNNEI. The CDR3 contains 14 residues. With 2 bases removed from V and 3 bases from J, the gap between germline ends came to 10 bases.

The V and J genes are TRBV21-1 and TRBJ1-1. TRBV21-1 is flagged as a pseudogene. This CDR3 is built from 18 residues. The CDR3 nucleotides read TGTGCCAGCAGCAAAAGAGTGCGGGGGCGGAAAGGCAACACTGAAGCTTTCTTT. Its protein is CASSKRVRGRKGNTEAFF.

This rearrangement joins TRBV7-9 to TRBJ2-7; D remains unclear. Germline V gene data show CDR1 as SEHNR and CDR2 as FQNEAQ (reference sequence). This CDR3 comprises 15 residues. V lost 5 bases and J 3 bases, leaving 17 bases between the germline ends. The CDR3 coding sequence is TGTGCCAGCAGCCCCCGCGTCCCGCGAGTCTACGAGCAGTACTTC. Its translation: CASSPRVPRVYEQYF.

The rearrangement links TRBV5-6 to TRBJ1-2, with 8 bases that match TRBD1. Germline V lookup: CDR1 SGHDT, CDR2 YYEEEE. Losses at the gene ends were 0 bases for V and 4 bases for J; bases not matched to a gene: 11. The CDR3 is 17 amino acids. The CDR3, as DNA: TGTGCCAGCAGCTTGGAGGTGGTGACAGGGGCCCGCTATGGCTACACCTTC. It encodes CASSLEVVTGARYGYTF.